This paragraph reports one T cell receptor beta chain. The antigen remains unidentified. This sample is part of a study of shared clonotypes between healthy human individuals. Findings of the study overall: Compared with memory subsets, naive subsets generally had larger estimated richness. In contrast to clonotypes shared by all four donors, non-shared clonotypes had lower generation probabilities. Naive CD4 clonotypes were shared across a few donors at about 5.3%.

The V and J ends lost 4 bases and 5 bases, in that order; junction bases with no gene match: 5. The germline V gene has CDR1 SGHTS and CDR2 YDEGEE. The CDR3 totals 14 residues. TCRdb's table, derived via immunoSEQ multiplex PCR, lists solely in-frame clones and lacks some. The profile shows around 1.1 million clones, around 77% of them singletons. Researchers partitioned CD4+ cells into CD45RA+ naive and CD45RA-negative memory subsets. The sample was memory CD4+ T cells from PBMCs. Subset given: CD45RA-negative fraction. V gene TRBV5-8 combines with J gene TRBJ2-5, with 10 positions matching TRBD1. The sequence derives from a man between 18 and 29 years old in good health. Some clones in this sample may be carry-over from other donors' samples. The CDR3: CASSRDRGTETQYF. The CDR3 bases are TGTGCCAGCAGCCGGGACAGGGGAACGGAGACCCAGTACTTC.